A selection of T cell receptor beta chains follows, all from one sample in a study of human T cells and chemical hapten exposure. TCRdb processed the RACE reads anew with MiXCR; each CDR3 protein has one entry. The repertoire includes tens of thousands of distinct CDR3 sequences, about 11% of them detected once, and roughly 6% sits in the top ten. The sample in question was whole blood, obtained in connection with sensitization to the hapten diphenylcyclopropenone (DPC). The receptors stem from a man aged 25-40 years with alopecia areata. Some clones in this sample may be carry-over from other donors' samples. The CDR3 runs from the conserved cysteine through the conserved F or W. Each record gives: clone size, V gene, CDR3 length, D gene, J gene, CDR3 protein, CDR3 DNA. A D gene is named only where the DNA matches it firmly. A clone size is listed for some rows: how often the clone was seen (once, few, many), or a class if it is expanded.

clone_size: few
v_call: TRBV7-3
cdr3_length: 14
d_call: -
j_call: TRBJ1-6
cdr3_aa: CASSFGGYNSPLHF
cdr3_nt: TGTGCCAGCAGCTTTGGCGGATATAATTCACCCCTCCACTTT

clone_size: many
v_call: TRBV10-2
cdr3_length: 16
d_call: -
j_call: TRBJ1-5
cdr3_aa: CASRPTQQGVGQPQHF
cdr3_nt: TGCGCCAGCAGACCCACGCAACAGGGAGTAGGGCAGCCCCAGCATTTT

clone_size: many
v_call: TRBV5-6
cdr3_length: 14
d_call: -
j_call: TRBJ2-3
cdr3_aa: CASSLGQSSDTQYF
cdr3_nt: TGTGCCAGCAGCTTGGGACAGTCCTCAGATACGCAGTATTTT

clone_size: -
v_call: TRBV10-1
cdr3_length: 12
d_call: TRBD1
j_call: TRBJ2-7
cdr3_aa: CANFAGGDEQYF
cdr3_nt: TGCGCCAACTTTGCAGGGGGAGACGAGCAGTACTTC

clone_size: -
v_call: TRBV7-9
cdr3_length: 12
d_call: -
j_call: TRBJ1-1
cdr3_aa: CASSLPTGAAFF
cdr3_nt: TGTGCCAGCAGCCTACCGACCGGAGCAGCTTTCTTT

clone_size: many
v_call: TRBV5-4
cdr3_length: 16
d_call: -
j_call: TRBJ2-3
cdr3_aa: CASSLRSPAPTDTQYF
cdr3_nt: TGTGCCAGCAGCTTGCGGAGTCCCGCCCCCACAGATACGCAGTATTTT

clone_size: once
v_call: TRBV10-3
cdr3_length: 12
d_call: -
j_call: TRBJ2-7
cdr3_aa: CAISPQWDEQYF
cdr3_nt: TGTGCCATCAGCCCCCAATGGGACGAGCAGTACTTC

clone_size: few
v_call: TRBV7-8
cdr3_length: 13
d_call: -
j_call: TRBJ1-1
cdr3_aa: CASSFSRNTEAFF
cdr3_nt: TGTGCCAGCAGCTTCTCACGGAACACTGAAGCTTTCTTT

clone_size: few
v_call: TRBV9
cdr3_length: 12
d_call: -
j_call: TRBJ1-2
cdr3_aa: CASKDRVYGYTF
cdr3_nt: TGTGCCAGCAAAGACAGAGTTTATGGCTACACCTTC

clone_size: -
v_call: TRBV10-3
cdr3_length: 17
d_call: TRBD1
j_call: TRBJ2-1
cdr3_aa: CAISESPTPGQGWEQFF
cdr3_nt: TGTGCCATCAGTGAAAGTCCTACACCCGGACAGGGATGGGAGCAGTTCTTC

clone_size: -
v_call: TRBV11-3
cdr3_length: 13
d_call: -
j_call: TRBJ1-2
cdr3_aa: CASSLDSIYGYTF
cdr3_nt: TGTGCCAGCAGCTTAGATTCCATCTATGGCTACACCTTC

clone_size: many
v_call: TRBV5-1
cdr3_length: 13
d_call: -
j_call: TRBJ2-7
cdr3_aa: CASSLERSYEQYF
cdr3_nt: TGCGCCAGCAGCTTGGAGAGGTCCTACGAGCAGTACTTC

clone_size: -
v_call: TRBV6-6
cdr3_length: 14
d_call: TRBD1
j_call: TRBJ2-5
cdr3_aa: CASSYRDRGETQYF
cdr3_nt: TGTGCCAGCAGTTACCGGGACAGGGGAGAGACCCAGTACTTC

clone_size: few
v_call: TRBV12-2
cdr3_length: 17
d_call: -
j_call: TRBJ1-6
cdr3_aa: CASRLDMPGGLNSPLHF
cdr3_nt: TGTGCAAGTCGCTTAGATATGCCCGGCGGCCTTAATTCACCCCTCCACTTT

clone_size: few
v_call: TRBV6-5
cdr3_length: 15
d_call: -
j_call: TRBJ1-6
cdr3_aa: CASSYSTPGDSPLHF
cdr3_nt: TGTGCCAGCAGTTACAGCACGCCAGGGGATTCACCCCTCCACTTT

clone_size: -
v_call: TRBV3-1
cdr3_length: 19
d_call: -
j_call: TRBJ2-7
cdr3_aa: CASSQGGRTGGKTSYEQYF
cdr3_nt: TGTGCCAGCAGCCAAGGAGGCAGAACCGGGGGAAAGACCTCCTACGAGCAGTACTTC

clone_size: -
v_call: TRBV4-2
cdr3_length: 16
d_call: TRBD2
j_call: TRBJ2-7
cdr3_aa: CASSQSRLAGRDEQYF
cdr3_nt: TGTGCCAGCAGCCAGTCCCGTCTAGCGGGGAGGGACGAGCAGTACTTC

clone_size: many
v_call: TRBV20-1
cdr3_length: 14
d_call: -
j_call: TRBJ1-5
cdr3_aa: CSARYSQGNQPQHF
cdr3_nt: TGCAGTGCTAGATACAGTCAGGGCAATCAGCCCCAGCATTTT

clone_size: many
v_call: TRBV20-1
cdr3_length: 14
d_call: -
j_call: TRBJ1-1
cdr3_aa: CSARRIMIQFEAFF
cdr3_nt: TGCAGTGCTAGACGCATTATGATTCAATTTGAAGCTTTCTTT

clone_size: -
v_call: TRBV28
cdr3_length: 13
d_call: -
j_call: TRBJ1-1
cdr3_aa: CASSPREKAEAFF
cdr3_nt: TGTGCTAGCAGCCCAAGGGAAAAAGCTGAAGCTTTCTTT

clone_size: -
v_call: TRBV14
cdr3_length: 14
d_call: -
j_call: TRBJ2-3
cdr3_aa: CASSPRTVQDTQYF
cdr3_nt: TGTGCCAGCAGCCCAAGAACAGTCCAAGATACGCAGTATTTT

clone_size: many
v_call: TRBV12-3/TRBV12-4
cdr3_length: 11
d_call: -
j_call: TRBJ1-3
cdr3_aa: CASSLAFVAYF
cdr3_nt: TGTGCCAGCAGTTTAGCGTTCGTCGCTTATTTT

clone_size: few
v_call: TRBV3-1
cdr3_length: 16
d_call: TRBD2
j_call: TRBJ2-1
cdr3_aa: CASSQGTSGVYNEQFF
cdr3_nt: TGTGCCAGCAGCCAAGGTACTAGCGGAGTCTACAATGAGCAGTTCTTC

clone_size: -
v_call: TRBV6-2/TRBV6-3
cdr3_length: 17
d_call: TRBD2
j_call: TRBJ2-1
cdr3_aa: CASSYEILAGGGNEQFF
cdr3_nt: TGTGCCAGCAGTTACGAAATTCTAGCGGGAGGTGGGAATGAGCAGTTCTTC

clone_size: many
v_call: TRBV30
cdr3_length: 17
d_call: -
j_call: TRBJ2-3
cdr3_aa: CAWSRPGRRFSTDTQYF
cdr3_nt: TGTGCCTGGAGTAGGCCAGGGCGACGGTTTAGCACAGATACGCAGTATTTT

clone_size: once
v_call: TRBV3-1
cdr3_length: 13
d_call: -
j_call: TRBJ2-5
cdr3_aa: CASSQKGLETQYF
cdr3_nt: TGTGCCAGCAGCCAAAAGGGCTTAGAGACCCAGTACTTC